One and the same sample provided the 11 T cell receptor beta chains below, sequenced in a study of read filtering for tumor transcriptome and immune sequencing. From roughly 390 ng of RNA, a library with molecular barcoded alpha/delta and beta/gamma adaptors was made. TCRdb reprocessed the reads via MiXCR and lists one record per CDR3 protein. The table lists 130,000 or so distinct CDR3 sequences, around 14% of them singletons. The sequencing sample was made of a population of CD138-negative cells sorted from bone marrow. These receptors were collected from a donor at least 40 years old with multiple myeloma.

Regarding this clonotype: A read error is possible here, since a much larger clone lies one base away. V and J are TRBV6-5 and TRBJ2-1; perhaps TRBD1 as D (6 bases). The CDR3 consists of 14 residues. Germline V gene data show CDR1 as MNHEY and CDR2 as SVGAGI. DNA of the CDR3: TGTGCCAGCAGTTTTAGGGGGACATACAATGGGCAGTTCTTC. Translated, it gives CASSFRGTYNGQFF.

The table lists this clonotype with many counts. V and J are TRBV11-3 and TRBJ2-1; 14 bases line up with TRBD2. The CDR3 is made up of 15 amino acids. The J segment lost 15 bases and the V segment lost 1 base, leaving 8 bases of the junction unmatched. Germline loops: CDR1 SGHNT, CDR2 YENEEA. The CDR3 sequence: CASSLGGLAGERLFF. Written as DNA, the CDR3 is TGTGCCAGCAGCTTAGGGGGACTAGCGGGAGAGAGACTGTTCTTC.

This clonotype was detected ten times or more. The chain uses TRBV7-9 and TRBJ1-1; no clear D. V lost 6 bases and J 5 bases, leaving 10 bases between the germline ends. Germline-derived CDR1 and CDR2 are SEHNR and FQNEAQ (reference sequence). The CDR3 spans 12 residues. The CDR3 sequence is CASSLLGTEAFF. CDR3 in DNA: TGTGCCAGCAGTTTATTGGGGACTGAAGCTTTCTTT.

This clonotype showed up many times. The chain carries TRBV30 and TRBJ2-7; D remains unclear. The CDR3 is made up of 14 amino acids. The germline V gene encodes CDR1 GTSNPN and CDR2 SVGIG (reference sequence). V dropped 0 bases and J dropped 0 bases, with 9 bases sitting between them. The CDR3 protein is CAWSVPRFSYEQYF. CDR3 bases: TGTGCCTGGAGTGTACCCAGATTCTCCTACGAGCAGTACTTC.

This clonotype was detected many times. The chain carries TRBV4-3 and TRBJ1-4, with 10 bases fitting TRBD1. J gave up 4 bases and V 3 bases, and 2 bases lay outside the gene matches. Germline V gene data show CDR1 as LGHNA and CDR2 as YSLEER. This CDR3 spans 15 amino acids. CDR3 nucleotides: TGCGCCAGCAGCCATGGACAGGGGGTTAATGAAAAACTGTTTTTT. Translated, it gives CASSHGQGVNEKLFF.

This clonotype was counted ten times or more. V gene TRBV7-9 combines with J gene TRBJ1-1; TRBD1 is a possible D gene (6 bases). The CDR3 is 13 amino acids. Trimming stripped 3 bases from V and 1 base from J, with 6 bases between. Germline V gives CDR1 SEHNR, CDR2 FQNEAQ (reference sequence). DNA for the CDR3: TGTGCCAGCAGCTTGGGACAGAACACTGAAGCTTTCTTT. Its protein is CASSLGQNTEAFF.

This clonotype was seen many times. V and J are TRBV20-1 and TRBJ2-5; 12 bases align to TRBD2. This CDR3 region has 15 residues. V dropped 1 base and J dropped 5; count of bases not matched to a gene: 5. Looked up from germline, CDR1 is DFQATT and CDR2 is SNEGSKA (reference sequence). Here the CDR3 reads CSARASGRARETQYF. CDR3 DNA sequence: TGCAGTGCTAGAGCTAGCGGGAGGGCTAGGGAGACCCAGTACTTC.

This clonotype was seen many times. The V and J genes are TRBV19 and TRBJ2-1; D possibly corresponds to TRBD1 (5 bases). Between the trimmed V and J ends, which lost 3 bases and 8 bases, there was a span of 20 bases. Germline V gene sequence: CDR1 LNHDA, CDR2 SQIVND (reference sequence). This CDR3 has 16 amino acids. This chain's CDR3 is CASSMWTFMNSDEQFF. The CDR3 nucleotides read TGTGCCAGTAGTATGTGGACATTCATGAACTCTGATGAGCAGTTCTTC.

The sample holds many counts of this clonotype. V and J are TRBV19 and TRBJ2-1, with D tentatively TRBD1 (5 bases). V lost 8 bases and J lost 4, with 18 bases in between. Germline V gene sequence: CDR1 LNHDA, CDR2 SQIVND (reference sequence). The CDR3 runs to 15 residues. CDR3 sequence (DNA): TGTGCCAGTCGGCCCCAAAGGACAAGATACAATGAGCAGTTCTTC. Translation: CASRPQRTRYNEQFF.

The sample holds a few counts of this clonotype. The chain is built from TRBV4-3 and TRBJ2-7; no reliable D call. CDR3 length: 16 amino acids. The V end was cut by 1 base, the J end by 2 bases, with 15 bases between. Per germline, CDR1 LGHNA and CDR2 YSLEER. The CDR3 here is CASSQGQHLSTYEQYF. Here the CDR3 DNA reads TGCGCCAGCAGCCAAGGACAACATCTAAGCACCTACGAGCAGTACTTC.

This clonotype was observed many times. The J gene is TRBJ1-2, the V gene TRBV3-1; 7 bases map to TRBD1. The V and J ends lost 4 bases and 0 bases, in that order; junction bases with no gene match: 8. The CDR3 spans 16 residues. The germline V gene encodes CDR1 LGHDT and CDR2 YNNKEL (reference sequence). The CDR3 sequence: CASSPRQGIANYGYTF. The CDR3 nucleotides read TGTGCCAGCAGCCCTCGACAGGGTATAGCTAACTATGGCTACACCTTC.